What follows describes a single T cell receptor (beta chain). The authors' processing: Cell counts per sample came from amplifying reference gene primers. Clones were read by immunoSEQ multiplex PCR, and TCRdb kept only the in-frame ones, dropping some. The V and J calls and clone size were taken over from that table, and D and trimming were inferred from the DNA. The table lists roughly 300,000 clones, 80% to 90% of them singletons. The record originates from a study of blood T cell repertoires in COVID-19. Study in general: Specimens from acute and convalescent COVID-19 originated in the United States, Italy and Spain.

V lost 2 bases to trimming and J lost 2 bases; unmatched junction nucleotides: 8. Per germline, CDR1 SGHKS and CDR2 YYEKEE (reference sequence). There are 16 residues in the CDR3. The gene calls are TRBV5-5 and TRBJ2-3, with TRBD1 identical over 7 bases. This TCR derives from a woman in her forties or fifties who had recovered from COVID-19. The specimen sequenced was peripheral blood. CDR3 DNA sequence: TGTGCCAGCAGCTTAAGACCGGGACAGTCCACAGATACGCAGTATTTT. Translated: CASSLRPGQSTDTQYF.